A single T cell receptor beta chain is shown here with its context. What it binds is not known. The PCR had 60 Vbeta and 13 Jbeta primers. Sequenced by immunoSEQ multiplex PCR; TCRdb stores in-frame clones only, minus some. Its listing shows 200,000 to 250,000 clones. The germline V gene has CDR1 LNHDA and CDR2 SQIVND (reference sequence). The V and J ends lost 5 bases and 5 bases respectively, with 12 bases between them. This CDR3 is built from 13 residues. The entry originates in a study of cytomegalovirus exposure and HLA in healthy donors. Study-wide background: A preliminary data release comprised 91 million or so unique TCRs obtained from HLA-typed donors. General study points: High sensitivity and specificity were reportedly achieved when the classifier diagnosed cytomegalovirus status. In a later analysis, the majority of CMV-associated beta chains seemingly showed HLA restriction.

The chain is built from TRBV19 and TRBJ1-1; D is unresolved. The TCR was taken from a girl aged 2-10 years in good health and CMV-seropositive. The sequenced sample consisted of PBMCs. CDR3 nucleotides: TGTGCCAGTAGTCCGCGGAATTGGACTGAAGCTTTCTTT. It is translated as CASSPRNWTEAFF.